This TCR beta chain was retrieved from a study of blood T cell repertoires in COVID-19. Study context: Both acute and convalescent COVID-19 samples were obtained from the United States, Italy and Spain. PBMCs, B-cell-depleted T cells, or T cells provided the cDNA or gDNA that made up the material.

Original data processing: Amplified reference gene primers provided the basis for estimating nucleated cell counts. Sequencing was performed with immunoSEQ multiplex PCR; in TCRdb, only in-frame clones are kept and a portion is missing. The V and J calls and clone size are taken from that table; D and trimming were inferred from the DNA. The table includes some 150,000 clones, 65% to 90% detected once. The CDR3 has 13 amino acids. V dropped 7 bases and J dropped 5 bases, with 14 bases sitting between them. The Seattle patients joined while their infection was active and were tracked longitudinally afterward.

The receptor comes from an older woman with COVID-19, enrolled during active disease. Sequences were obtained from peripheral blood. The rearrangement joins TRBV12-3 or TRBV12-4 to TRBJ1-1; D perhaps matches TRBD1 (6 bases). The CDR3 region has the DNA TGTGCCAGCACCCTACAGGGATATACTGAAGCTTTCTTT. Translated, it gives CASTLQGYTEAFF.